A selection of T cell receptor beta chains follows, all from one sample in a study of cytomegalovirus exposure and HLA in healthy donors. Data came from immunoSEQ multiplex PCR; TCRdb stores just in-frame clones and leaves some out. The sample lists roughly 150,000 clones; roughly three quarters were seen once. Sequencing was carried out using PBMCs. The receptors derive from a male donor in good health and CMV-seronegative. Both conserved end residues are part of each CDR3. A D gene is named only where the DNA matches it firmly. Size is stated for part of the rows, as once, few or many counts, or as a class when the clone is expanded.

V	J	D	size	DNA	CDR3
TRBV10-3	TRBJ2-7	.	.	TGTGCCATCAGTGACCCTTTCAACCCGGGAGACGGGCGCTACGAGCAGTACTTC	CAISDPFNPGDGRYEQYF
TRBV28	TRBJ2-1	TRBD2	.	TGTGCCAGCATCCCAGGTGGACTAGCGGGGGGTGGTCAGTTCTTC	CASIPGGLAGGGQFF
TRBV29-1	TRBJ1-3	.	.	TGCAGCGTCGAACAGTCCTCTGGAAACACCATATATTTT	CSVEQSSGNTIYF
TRBV18	TRBJ2-3	TRBD2	.	TGTGCCAGCTCACCCGTGGGGCGGGAGCCAGATACGCAGTATTTT	CASSPVGREPDTQYF
TRBV6-1	TRBJ1-5	TRBD1	.	TGTGCCAGCAATCGACAGGGTTCGACTCAGCCCCAGCATTTT	CASNRQGSTQPQHF
TRBV6-6	TRBJ2-7	TRBD2	.	TGTGCCAGCAGTAAACTAGCGGGGGAATCCTACGAGCAGTACTTC	CASSKLAGESYEQYF
TRBV5-4	TRBJ2-5	TRBD2	.	TGTGCCAGCAGCCTGAGACTAGCGAGAGCTCAAGAGACCCAGTACTTC	CASSLRLARAQETQYF
TRBV18	TRBJ2-7	.	.	TGTGCCAGCTCACCACCGGCAGGTGATCTCTACGAGCAGTACTTC	CASSPPAGDLYEQYF
TRBV6-6	TRBJ1-3	.	.	TGTGCCAGCAGTTCCCAGGGAAACACCATATATTTT	CASSSQGNTIYF
TRBV7-9	TRBJ1-3	.	.	TGTGCCAGCAGCTTACCGGGAAACACCATATATTTT	CASSLPGNTIYF
TRBV11-2	TRBJ2-5	.	.	TGTGCCAGCAGCTCCGGAGAGACCCAGTACTTC	CASSSGETQYF
TRBV25-1	TRBJ2-7	TRBD2	.	TGTGCCAGCAGTGAAGATATGACTAGCGGTCCCTACGAGCAGTACTTC	CASSEDMTSGPYEQYF
TRBV19	TRBJ1-2	.	.	TGTGCCAGTAGTATAAACAGGGCCGCTAACTATGGCTACACCTTC	CASSINRAANYGYTF
TRBV9	TRBJ2-6	.	.	TGTGCCAGCAGCGTAACAGGGGCCAACGTCCTGACTTTC	CASSVTGANVLTF
TRBV2	TRBJ1-1	.	.	TGTGCCAGCAGTTTTAGACAGGATAACACTGAAGCTTTCTTT	CASSFRQDNTEAFF
TRBV28	TRBJ2-1	TRBD2	.	TGTGCCAGCAGTTTACGCCTAGCGGGAGGGTACAATGAGCAGTTCTTC	CASSLRLAGGYNEQFF
TRBV5-1	TRBJ2-7	TRBD2	.	TGCGCCAGCAGCTTCCCCCCCATAGCGGGTGACTCCTACGAGCAGTACTTC	CASSFPPIAGDSYEQYF
TRBV7-2	TRBJ1-1	TRBD1	.	TGTGCCAGCAGCTTAGCCGGTGGTTACAGGGGTAGCACTGAAGCTTTCTTT	CASSLAGGYRGSTEAFF
TRBV4-1	TRBJ2-7	TRBD2	once	TGCGCCAGCAGCCAAAGGTTGGCGGGAGGGCCCTTCTACGAGCAGTACTTC	CASSQRLAGGPFYEQYF
TRBV28	TRBJ2-7	TRBD2	.	TGTGCCAGCAGTTCACCCAGCGGGGGCATTTACGAGCAGTACTTC	CASSSPSGGIYEQYF
TRBV19	TRBJ2-5	.	few	TGTGCCAGTAGGCCGACTGTGACGTCGAAGACCCAGTACTTC	CASRPTVTSKTQYF
TRBV4-3	TRBJ2-3	TRBD2	.	TGCGCCAGCAGCCAGGGACTTAGAGCGGGAGAGGTGAGCACAGATACGCAGTATTTT	CASSQGLRAGEVSTDTQYF
TRBV1	TRBJ2-7	.	once	TGCACCAGCAGCCAATTGGAAGCGGGGATATCCTACGAGCAGTACTTC	CTSSQLEAGISYEQYF
TRBV18	TRBJ1-1	.	.	TGTGCCAGCTCACCACAGGAACAGATGAACACTGAAGCTTTCTTT	CASSPQEQMNTEAFF
TRBV6-5	TRBJ2-7	TRBD2	.	TGTGCCAGCAGTTACAGGGAGGGGATATCCTACGAGCAGTACTTC	CASSYREGISYEQYF
TRBV7-2	TRBJ2-2	.	.	TGTGCCAGCAGCTATACTCGGGACACCGGGGAGCTGTTTTTT	CASSYTRDTGELFF
TRBV30	TRBJ2-4	TRBD2	.	TGTGCATCCAGCGGGAGGGTAGCCAAAAACATTCAGTACTTC	CASSGRVAKNIQYF
TRBV29-1	TRBJ2-7	TRBD1	.	TGCAGCGTTGAAGATCAGGACAGGGAATCCTACGAGCAGTACTTC	CSVEDQDRESYEQYF
TRBV5-1	TRBJ2-5	TRBD1	.	TGCGCCAGCAGCTTCGGGACAGGGGATGGGGAGACCCAGTACTTC	CASSFGTGDGETQYF
TRBV23-1	TRBJ1-2	.	.	TGCGCCAGCAGTCAATCGAGTCCAGGGGCTAACTATGGCTACACCTTC	CASSQSSPGANYGYTF
TRBV5-1	TRBJ1-1	TRBD1	.	TGCGCCAGCAGCCAAAATACTATGACAGGGGGGGATGGCACTGAAGCTTTCTTT	CASSQNTMTGGDGTEAFF
TRBV7-9	TRBJ2-5	.	.	TGTTCCAGCAGCTCAGGTGCGGAGACCCAGTACTTC	CSSSSGAETQYF
TRBV19	TRBJ1-1	.	few	TGTGCCAGTAGTGGCCGCCATGGCACTGAAGCTTTCTTT	CASSGRHGTEAFF
TRBV5-1	TRBJ1-2	.	.	TGCGCCAGCAGCTTGGTGGGGGAGGGGAACTATGGCTACACCTTC	CASSLVGEGNYGYTF
TRBV7-2	TRBJ2-3	TRBD2	once	TGTGCCAGCAGCTTATTCGCGGGGGGTGGAGCTAGCACAGATACGCAGTATTTT	CASSLFAGGGASTDTQYF
TRBV7-2	TRBJ2-1	.	.	TGTGCCAGCAGCTTAGCTCTAGCGAGACCCCCTTTCAATGAGCAGTTCTTC	CASSLALARPPFNEQFF
TRBV27	TRBJ1-2	.	.	TGTGCCAGCAGTTTCGCGGAGGGCGCTGGGGGCTACACCTTC	CASSFAEGAGGYTF
TRBV9	TRBJ2-2	TRBD2	.	TGTGCCAGCAGCGTAGGAACTAGCGGGACCGGGGAGCTGTTTTTT	CASSVGTSGTGELFF